Described below is a single TCR beta chain sequence and its context. The entry originates in a study of T cells in tumors after PD-1 blockade. Germline CDR1 MNHEY, CDR2 SMNVEV (reference sequence). J was trimmed by 6 bases and V by 8 bases; bases with no gene match: 23. This CDR3 is built from 19 residues. Using immunoSEQ multiplex PCR, the repertoire was profiled, and TCRdb retains in-frame clones only, with some absent. The sample records tens of thousands of clones, around 80% being singletons. The chain links TRBV27 to TRBJ2-2, with 8 bases aligning to TRBD2. This TCR was recovered from a human donor with basal cell carcinoma. The sample was PBMCs, taken before anti-PD-1 treatment. CDR3 protein: CASSPGALTSELNAGELFF. CDR3 DNA: TGTGCCAGCTCCCCCGGGGCCTTGACTAGCGAACTTAACGCCGGGGAGCTGTTTTTT.